The following is a TCR beta chain sequence with its context. TCRdb re-derived calls from the PCR reads in MiXCR, one entry per CDR3 protein. The data contain over 15,000 distinct CDR3 sequences, roughly 47% of them singletons. These data belong to a study of tumor-infiltrating lymphocytes in oesophageal squamous cell carcinoma. Sequenced: esophageal tumor tissue. This clonotype was sampled from a male donor with esophageal squamous cell carcinoma.

In DNA form, the CDR3 reads TGTGCCAGCAGCTTGATCCTAAGGACAGTTACCTACGAGCAGTACTTC. It codes for CASSLILRTVTYEQYF. The rearrangement links TRBV5-6 to TRBJ2-7; weak D call: TRBD1 (6 bases). The CDR3 totals 16 residues. CDR1 and CDR2 from the germline V gene are SGHDT and YYEEEE. The V and J ends lost 1 base and 2 bases respectively, with 16 bases between them.